The T cell receptor beta chain under discussion was sequenced for a study of T cell clones after liver transplantation. Study context: TCRbeta sequencing after a pre-transplant mixed lymphocyte reaction identified graft-donor-reactive clones, later tracked in post-transplant blood. Samples came pre-transplant, pre-randomization before withdrawal, and post-randomization after withdrawal ended.

After removal of 1 base from V and 5 bases from J, the junction contained 4 bases not matched to a gene. The CDR3 is 14 residues long. Germline-derived CDR1 and CDR2 are SGHRS and YFSETQ. Assay used: immunoSEQ multiplex PCR; TCRdb lists only in-frame clones, some missing. The sample yields around 51,000 clones, 86% seen once. The source material was CD8+ T cells from blood, sampled 12 months after liver transplant. V and J are TRBV5-1 and TRBJ2-7; TRBD1 matches 9 bases. This receptor was taken from a human patient who received a liver transplant. Some T cells may possibly be graft donor cells. This CDR3 reads CASSLTGQGHEQYF. The CDR3 nucleotides are TGCGCCAGCAGCTTGACCGGACAGGGGCACGAGCAGTACTTC.